This passage covers 7 T cell receptor beta chains from one sample sequenced in a study of CD8 T cells in Susac syndrome. Reverse transcription of roughly 0.5 to 1 ug RNA was performed with random hexamers. Using its own MiXCR run on the immunoSEQ multiplex PCR reads, TCRdb lists one record per CDR3 protein. The sample shows 110,000 to 150,000 distinct CDR3 sequences, nearly 95% of them seen only once. Sequencing used CD8+ T cells from PBMCs. These receptors were taken from a human donor in good health.

This chain joins TRBV20-1 and TRBJ1-2; the D is unclear. This CDR3 region has 12 residues. Trimming stripped 7 bases from V and 3 bases from J, with 12 bases between. Looked up from germline, CDR1 is DFQATT and CDR2 is SNEGSKA (reference sequence). CDR3 DNA: TGCAGTGGGTACCCGGGATACTATGGCTACACCTTC. Translating it yields CSGYPGYYGYTF.

The J gene is TRBJ2-7, the V gene TRBV27; D ambiguous. V was pared by 6 bases and J by 5 bases, with 11 bases between. Germline values: CDR1 MNHEY, CDR2 SMNVEV (reference sequence). The CDR3 runs to 12 residues. DNA for the CDR3: TGTGCCAGCAGCCCCGCTAGGAACGAGCAGTACTTC. Translating gives CASSPARNEQYF.

A few counts support this clonotype. The chain combines TRBV29-1 with TRBJ2-7; D remains ambiguous. Germline values: CDR1 SQVTM, CDR2 ANQGSEA. With 5 bases removed from V and 0 bases from J, the gap between germline ends came to 14 bases. The CDR3 spans 14 residues. CDR3 DNA: TGCAGCGTTTCCAGCCTTGTTAGCTCCTACGAGCAGTACTTC. It specifies CSVSSLVSSYEQYF.

J is TRBJ2-5 and V is TRBV7-9; unclear D gene. V was trimmed by 4 bases and J by 5 bases, leaving 11 bases between them. The CDR3 has 13 amino acids. CDR1 is SEHNR, CDR2 FQNEAQ, per germline (reference sequence). CDR3 residues: CASSSTMEETQYF. CDR3 DNA sequence: TGTGCCAGCAGCTCGACGATGGAGGAGACCCAGTACTTC.

J is TRBJ2-4 and V is TRBV7-2; no clear D gene. Germline loops: CDR1 SGHTA, CDR2 FQGNSA. This CDR3 has 16 amino acids. V was clipped by 4 bases and J by 0 bases, with 13 bases between them. In nucleotides, the CDR3 is TGTGCCAGCAGCTCCGACGGCCTCCTAGCCAAAAACATTCAGTACTTC. Translated: CASSSDGLLAKNIQYF.

This rearrangement joins TRBV29-1 to TRBJ2-7; D gene unclear. There are 12 residues in the CDR3. CDR1 is SQVTM and CDR2 is ANQGSEA in the germline V gene. Trimming stripped 3 bases from V and 2 bases from J, with 8 bases between. CDR3 sequence reads: CSVDLGPYEQYF. The CDR3 DNA sequence: TGCAGCGTTGATCTGGGTCCCTACGAGCAGTACTTC.

This clonotype was seen a single time. The chain joins TRBV20-1 to TRBJ2-5; D perhaps matches TRBD1 (6 bases). CDR1 and CDR2 from the germline V gene are DFQATT and SNEGSKA (reference sequence). V was clipped by 7 bases and J by 3 bases, with 15 bases between them. There are 13 residues in the CDR3. CDR3 loop: CSVYTGLEETQYF. CDR3 nucleotides: TGCAGTGTTTATACAGGGTTGGAAGAGACCCAGTACTTC.